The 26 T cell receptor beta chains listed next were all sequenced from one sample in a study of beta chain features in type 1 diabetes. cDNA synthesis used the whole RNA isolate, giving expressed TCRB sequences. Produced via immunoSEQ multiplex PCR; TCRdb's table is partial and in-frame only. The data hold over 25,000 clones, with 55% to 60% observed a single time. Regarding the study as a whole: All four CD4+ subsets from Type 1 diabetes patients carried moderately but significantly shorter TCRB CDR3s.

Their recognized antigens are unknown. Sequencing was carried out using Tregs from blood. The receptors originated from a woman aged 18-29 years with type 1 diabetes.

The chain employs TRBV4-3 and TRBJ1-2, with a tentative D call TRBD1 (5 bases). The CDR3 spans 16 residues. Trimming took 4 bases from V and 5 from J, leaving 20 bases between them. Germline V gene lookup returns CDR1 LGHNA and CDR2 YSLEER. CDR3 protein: CASSLEFGGNLYGYTF. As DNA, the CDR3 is TGCGCCAGCAGCCTGGAATTCGGGGGGAACTTATATGGCTACACCTTC.

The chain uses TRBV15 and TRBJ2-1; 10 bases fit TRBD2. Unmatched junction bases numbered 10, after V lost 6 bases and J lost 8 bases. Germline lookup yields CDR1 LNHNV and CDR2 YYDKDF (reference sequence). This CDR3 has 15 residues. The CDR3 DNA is TGTGCCACCAGTCCTAGCGGGAGAAGGGTATATGAGCAGTTCTTC. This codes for CATSPSGRRVYEQFF.

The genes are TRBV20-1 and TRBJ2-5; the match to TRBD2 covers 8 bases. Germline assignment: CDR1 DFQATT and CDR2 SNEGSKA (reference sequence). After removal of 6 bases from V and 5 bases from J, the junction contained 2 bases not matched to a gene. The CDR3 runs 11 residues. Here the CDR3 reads CSAEREETQYF. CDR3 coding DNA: TGCAGTGCGGAGCGGGAGGAGACCCAGTACTTC.

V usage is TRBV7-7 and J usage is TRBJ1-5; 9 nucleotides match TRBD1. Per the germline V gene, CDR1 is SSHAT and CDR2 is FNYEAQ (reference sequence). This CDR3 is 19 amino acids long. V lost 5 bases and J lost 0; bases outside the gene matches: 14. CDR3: CASSPGQGRFPYSNQPQHF. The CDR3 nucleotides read TGTGCCAGCAGCCCGGGACAGGGACGGTTCCCCTATAGCAATCAGCCCCAGCATTTT.

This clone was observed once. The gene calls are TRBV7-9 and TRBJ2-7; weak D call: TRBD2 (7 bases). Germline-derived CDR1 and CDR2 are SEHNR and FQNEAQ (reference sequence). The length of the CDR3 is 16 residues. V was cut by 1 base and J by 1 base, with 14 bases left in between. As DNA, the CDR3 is TGTGCCAGCAGCTTAGATTTGGGGGGGCTGTCCTACGAGCAGTACTTC. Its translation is CASSLDLGGLSYEQYF.

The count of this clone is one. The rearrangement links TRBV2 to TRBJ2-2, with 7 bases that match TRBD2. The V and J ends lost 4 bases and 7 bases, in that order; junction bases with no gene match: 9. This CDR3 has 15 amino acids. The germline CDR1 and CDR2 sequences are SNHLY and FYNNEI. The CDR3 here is CASSGRAGVGGELFF. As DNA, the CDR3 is TGTGCCAGCAGTGGGCGCGCGGGAGTGGGCGGGGAGCTGTTTTTT.

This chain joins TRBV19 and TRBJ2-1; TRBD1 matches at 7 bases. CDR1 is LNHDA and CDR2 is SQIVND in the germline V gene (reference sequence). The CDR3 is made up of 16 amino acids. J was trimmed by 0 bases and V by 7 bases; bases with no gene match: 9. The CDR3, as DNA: TGTGCCAGTACCCAGGACAGGACCAGCTCCTACAATGAGCAGTTCTTC. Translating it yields CASTQDRTSSYNEQFF.

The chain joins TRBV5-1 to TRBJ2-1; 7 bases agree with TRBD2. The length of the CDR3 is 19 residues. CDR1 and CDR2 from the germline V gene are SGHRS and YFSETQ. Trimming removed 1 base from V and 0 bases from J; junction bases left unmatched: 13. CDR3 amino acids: CASSLQASGFLSSYNEQFF. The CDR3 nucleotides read TGCGCCAGCAGCTTGCAGGCTAGCGGATTTCTGAGCTCCTACAATGAGCAGTTCTTC.

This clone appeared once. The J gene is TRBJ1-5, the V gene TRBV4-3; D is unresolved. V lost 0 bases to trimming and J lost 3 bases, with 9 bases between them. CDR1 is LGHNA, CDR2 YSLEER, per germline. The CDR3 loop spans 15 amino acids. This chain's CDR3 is CASSQDITVNQPQHF. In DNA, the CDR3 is TGCGCCAGCAGCCAAGATATAACAGTCAATCAGCCCCAGCATTTT.

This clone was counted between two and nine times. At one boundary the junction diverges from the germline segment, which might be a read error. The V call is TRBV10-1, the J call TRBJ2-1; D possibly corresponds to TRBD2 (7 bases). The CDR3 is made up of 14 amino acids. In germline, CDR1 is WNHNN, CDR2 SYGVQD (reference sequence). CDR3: CASSGTGRGNGQFF. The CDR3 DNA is TGCGCCAGCAGTGGCACAGGGAGGGGCAATGGGCAGTTCTTC.

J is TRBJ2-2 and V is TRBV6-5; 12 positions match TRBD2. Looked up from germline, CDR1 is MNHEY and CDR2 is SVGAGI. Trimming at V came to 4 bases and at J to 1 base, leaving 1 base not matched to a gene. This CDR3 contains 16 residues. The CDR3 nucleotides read TGTGCCAGCAGTTTGACTAGCGGGAGGAACACCGGGGAGCTGTTTTTT. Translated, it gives CASSLTSGRNTGELFF.

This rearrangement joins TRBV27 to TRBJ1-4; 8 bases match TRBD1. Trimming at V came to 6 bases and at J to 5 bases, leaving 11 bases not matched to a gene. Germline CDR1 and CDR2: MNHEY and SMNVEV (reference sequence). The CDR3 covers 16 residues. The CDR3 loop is CASRGRGQGGNEKLFF. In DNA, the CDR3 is TGTGCCAGCAGGGGCAGGGGGCAGGGGGGGAATGAAAAACTGTTTTTT.

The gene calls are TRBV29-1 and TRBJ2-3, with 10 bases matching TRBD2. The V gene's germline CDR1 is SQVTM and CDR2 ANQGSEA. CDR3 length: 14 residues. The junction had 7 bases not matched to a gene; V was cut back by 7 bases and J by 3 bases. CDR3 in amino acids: CSALLAGVTDTQYF. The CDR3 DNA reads TGCAGCGCTCTTCTAGCGGGAGTGACAGATACGCAGTATTTT.

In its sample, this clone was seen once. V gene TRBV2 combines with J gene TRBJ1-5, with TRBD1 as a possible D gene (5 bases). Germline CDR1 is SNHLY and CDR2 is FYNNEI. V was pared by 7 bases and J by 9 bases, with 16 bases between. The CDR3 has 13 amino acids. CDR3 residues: CASNRGSGRPQHF. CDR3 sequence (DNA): TGTGCCAGCAATAGGGGCTCCGGACGGCCCCAGCATTTT.

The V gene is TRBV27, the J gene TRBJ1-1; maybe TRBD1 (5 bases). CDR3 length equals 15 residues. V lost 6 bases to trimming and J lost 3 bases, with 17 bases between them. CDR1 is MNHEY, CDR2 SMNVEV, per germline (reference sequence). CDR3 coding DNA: TGTGCCAGCAGGCTGGACTGGGAGGGGTACACTGAAGCTTTCTTT. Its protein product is CASRLDWEGYTEAFF.

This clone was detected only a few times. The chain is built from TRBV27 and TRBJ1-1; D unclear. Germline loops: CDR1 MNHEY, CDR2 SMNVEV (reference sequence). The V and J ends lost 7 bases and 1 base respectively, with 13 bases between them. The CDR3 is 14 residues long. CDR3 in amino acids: CASKRARGNTEAFF. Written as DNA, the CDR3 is TGTGCCAGCAAGAGGGCTCGAGGGAACACTGAAGCTTTCTTT.

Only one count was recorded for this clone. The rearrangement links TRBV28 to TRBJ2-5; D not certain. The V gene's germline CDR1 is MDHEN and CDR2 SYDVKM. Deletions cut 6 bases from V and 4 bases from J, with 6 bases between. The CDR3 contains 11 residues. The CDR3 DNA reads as TGTGCCAGCAGCCTACTAGAGACCCAGTACTTC. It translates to CASSLLETQYF.

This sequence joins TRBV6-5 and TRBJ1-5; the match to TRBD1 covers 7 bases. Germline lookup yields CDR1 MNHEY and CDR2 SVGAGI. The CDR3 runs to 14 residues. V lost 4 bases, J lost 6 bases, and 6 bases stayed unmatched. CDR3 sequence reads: CASSFHRGTQPQHF. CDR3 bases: TGTGCCAGCAGTTTCCACAGGGGCACTCAGCCCCAGCATTTT.

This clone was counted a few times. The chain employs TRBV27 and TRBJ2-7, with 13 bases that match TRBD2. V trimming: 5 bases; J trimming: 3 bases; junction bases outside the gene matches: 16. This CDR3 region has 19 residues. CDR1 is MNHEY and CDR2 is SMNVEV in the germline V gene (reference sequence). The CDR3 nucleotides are TGTGCCAGCAGTCCTCGGACTAGCGGGAGACGGCCGTATTTCTACGAGCAGTACGTC. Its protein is CASSPRTSGRRPYFYEQYV.

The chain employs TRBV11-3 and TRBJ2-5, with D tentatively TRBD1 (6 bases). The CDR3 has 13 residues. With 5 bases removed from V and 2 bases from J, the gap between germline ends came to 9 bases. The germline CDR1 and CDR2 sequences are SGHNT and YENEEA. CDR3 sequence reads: CASSLGAQETQYF. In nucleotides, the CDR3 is TGTGCCAGCAGCCTGGGGGCTCAAGAGACCCAGTACTTC.

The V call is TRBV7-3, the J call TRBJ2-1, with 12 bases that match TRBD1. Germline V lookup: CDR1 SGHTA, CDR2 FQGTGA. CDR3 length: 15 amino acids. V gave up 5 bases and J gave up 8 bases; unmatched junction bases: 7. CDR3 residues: CASSLSGQGAYEQFF. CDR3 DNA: TGTGCCAGCAGCCTTTCGGGACAGGGGGCATATGAGCAGTTCTTC.

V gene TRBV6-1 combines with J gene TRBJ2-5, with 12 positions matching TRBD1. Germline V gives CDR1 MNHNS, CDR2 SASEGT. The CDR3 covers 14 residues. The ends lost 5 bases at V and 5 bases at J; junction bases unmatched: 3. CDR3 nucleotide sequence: TGTGCCAGCAGTCGCGGGACAGGGGGCGAGACCCAGTACTTC. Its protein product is CASSRGTGGETQYF.

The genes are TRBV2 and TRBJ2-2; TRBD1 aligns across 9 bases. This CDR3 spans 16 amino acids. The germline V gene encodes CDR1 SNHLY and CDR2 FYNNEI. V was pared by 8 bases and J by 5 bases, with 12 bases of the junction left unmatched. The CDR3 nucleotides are TGTGCCAGCGGGAGCCCCGGGACAGGGCGAACCGGGGAGCTGTTTTTT. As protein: CASGSPGTGRTGELFF.

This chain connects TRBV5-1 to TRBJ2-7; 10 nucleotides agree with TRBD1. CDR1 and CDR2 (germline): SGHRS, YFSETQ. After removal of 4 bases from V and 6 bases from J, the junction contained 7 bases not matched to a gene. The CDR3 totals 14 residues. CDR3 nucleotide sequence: TGCGCCAGCAGCCGAGGGACAGGGGCGGGCGAGCAGTACGTC. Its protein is CASSRGTGAGEQYV.

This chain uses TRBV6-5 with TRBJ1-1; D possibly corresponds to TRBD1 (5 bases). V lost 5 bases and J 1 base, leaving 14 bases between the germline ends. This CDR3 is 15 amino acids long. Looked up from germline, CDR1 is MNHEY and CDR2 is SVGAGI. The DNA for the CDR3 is TGTGCCAGCAGTCCTGCCTTCGACAGGAACACTGAAGCTTTCTTT. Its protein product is CASSPAFDRNTEAFF.

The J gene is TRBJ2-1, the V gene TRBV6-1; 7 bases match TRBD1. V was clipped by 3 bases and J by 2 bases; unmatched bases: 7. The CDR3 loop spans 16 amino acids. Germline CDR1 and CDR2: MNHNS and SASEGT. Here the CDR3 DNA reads TGTGCCAGCAGTGAGGCGGCCGGGACAGCCTACAATGAGCAGTTCTTC. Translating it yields CASSEAAGTAYNEQFF.